This passage covers 28 T cell receptor beta chains from one sample sequenced in a study of T cells in Graves' hyperthyroidism and ophthalmopathy. Authors of the study amplified TCR beta CDR3 regions from RNA transcripts. Initially, a first-round RT-PCR of the TCR CDR3 employed the HTBI primer set. TCRdb processed the multiplex PCR reads anew with MiXCR; each CDR3 protein has one entry. The repertoire holds roughly 300,000 distinct CDR3 sequences, with 20% to 25% as singletons. Sequencing input: blood. These TCRs come from a woman between 50 and 59 years old with Graves' hyperthyroidism.

V usage is TRBV28 and J usage is TRBJ2-1, with TRBD2 as a possible D gene (5 bases). The CDR3 consists of 14 residues. The germline V and J ends were trimmed by 11 bases and 8 bases, with 22 bases remaining between them. CDR1 and CDR2 (germline): MDHEN, SYDVKM. CDR3 region: CAATRWRKYDEQFF. The DNA for the CDR3 is TGTGCCGCAACCCGGTGGAGGAAGTACGATGAGCAGTTCTTC.

There are many counts of this clonotype. This chain joins TRBV20-1 and TRBJ1-3; no firm D call. Trimming pared 1 base from V and 0 bases from J, leaving 16 bases between. Germline CDR1 DFQATT, CDR2 SNEGSKA (reference sequence). This CDR3 is built from 17 residues. The CDR3 is CSARAPLSSSSGNTIYF. The CDR3 nucleotides are TGCAGTGCTAGAGCCCCATTGAGCAGTTCCTCTGGAAACACCATATATTTT.

This clonotype was seen at least ten times. V usage is TRBV5-6 and J usage is TRBJ1-1; no clear D. V was pared by 2 bases and J by 1 base, with 9 bases between. This CDR3 region has 14 residues. Germline V gene lookup returns CDR1 SGHDT and CDR2 YYEEEE. Written as DNA, the CDR3 is TGTGCCAGCAGCTTTCGTGGCGGGAACACTGAAGCTTTCTTT. Encoded protein: CASSFRGGNTEAFF. The variable domain in full, with the rest retrieved from reference TRBV5-6 and TRBJ1-1, is DAGVTQSPTHLIKTRGQQVTLRCSPKSGHDTVSWYQQALGQGPQFIFQYYEEEERQRGNFPDRFSGHQFPNYSSELNVNALLLGDSALYLCASSFRGGNTEAFFGQGTRLTVV.

This clonotype appeared a few times. The chain recombines TRBV19 with TRBJ1-1, with D unresolved. Trimming removed 6 bases at V and 0 bases at J, with 11 bases between. Germline CDR1 is LNHDA and CDR2 is SQIVND (reference sequence). The CDR3 runs 14 residues. As DNA, the CDR3 is TGTGCCAGTAGCGTAAGGACTATGAACACTGAAGCTTTCTTT. Its protein product is CASSVRTMNTEAFF.

The chain carries TRBV28 and TRBJ2-5; TRBD2 matches 10 bases. Trimming took 8 bases from V and 5 from J; bases not matched to a gene: 17. The germline CDR1 and CDR2 sequences are MDHEN and SYDVKM. CDR3 length: 17 amino acids. This chain's CDR3 is CASQRGGLAGAWETQYF. The CDR3 DNA sequence: TGTGCCAGCCAAAGGGGGGGGCTAGCGGGAGCTTGGGAGACCCAGTACTTC.

This clonotype was seen repeatedly, ten times or more. CDR3 sequence (DNA): TGTGCCAGCAGTTCCGTAGCGGGAATTAACAATGAGCAGTTCTTC. This encodes CASSSVAGINNEQFF. V gene TRBV11-2 combines with J gene TRBJ2-1; 8 positions agree with TRBD2. After removal of 6 bases from V and 5 bases from J, the junction contained 9 bases not matched to a gene. The CDR3 totals 15 residues. Germline V gives CDR1 SGHAT, CDR2 FQNNGV.

This clonotype was picked up many times. This chain uses TRBV7-9 with TRBJ2-1; 9 nucleotides align to TRBD1. The length of the CDR3 is 14 residues. The V and J ends lost 6 bases and 4 bases, in that order; junction bases with no gene match: 4. Looked up from germline, CDR1 is SEHNR and CDR2 is FQNEAQ (reference sequence). The CDR3 reads CASRGQGFYNEQFF. The CDR3 coding sequence is TGTGCCAGCAGAGGACAGGGGTTTTACAATGAGCAGTTCTTC.

This clonotype appeared many times. The V call is TRBV5-1, the J call TRBJ2-3; 9 bases are a match to TRBD2. After removal of 7 bases from V and 2 bases from J, the junction contained 5 bases not matched to a gene. Germline-derived CDR1 and CDR2 are SGHRS and YFSETQ. This CDR3 is built from 14 residues. The CDR3 sequence: CASGAGGYTDTQYF. DNA of the CDR3: TGCGCCAGCGGCGCGGGGGGGTACACAGATACGCAGTATTTT.

This clonotype was seen a few times. This chain connects TRBV29-1 to TRBJ1-5; D is undetermined. Germline V gene data show CDR1 as SQVTM and CDR2 as ANQGSEA. This CDR3 contains 13 residues. The V end was cut by 1 base, the J end by 0 bases, with 4 bases between. The CDR3 nucleotides are TGCAGCGTTGAAGGGGATAGCAATCAGCCCCAGCATTTT. Translated: CSVEGDSNQPQHF.

This clonotype was seen repeatedly, ten times or more. The chain's CDR3 is CSALLAGVRTDTQYF. DNA of the CDR3: TGCAGTGCCCTACTAGCGGGAGTGCGCACAGATACGCAGTATTTT. The rearrangement links TRBV20-1 to TRBJ2-3, with 11 bases that match TRBD2. Germline-derived CDR1 and CDR2 are DFQATT and SNEGSKA (reference sequence). V was pared by 6 bases and J by 1 base, with 6 bases of the junction left unmatched. CDR3 length equals 15 residues.

This clonotype was seen a few times. This sequence joins TRBV12-3 or TRBV12-4 and TRBJ1-2, with 9 bases identical to TRBD1. The CDR3 is made up of 15 amino acids. V was pared by 4 bases and J by 7 bases, with 10 bases of the junction left unmatched. This chain's CDR3 is CASSSKGQGLSGYTF. The DNA of the CDR3 is TGTGCCAGCAGTTCCAAAGGACAGGGGTTAAGTGGCTACACCTTC.

Ten or more counts support this clonotype. The V call is TRBV11-3, the J call TRBJ2-3, with TRBD2 identical over 7 bases. The germline V gene has CDR1 SGHNT and CDR2 YENEEA. The CDR3 consists of 14 residues. Unmatched junction bases numbered 12, after V lost 5 bases and J lost 10 bases. The CDR3 coding sequence is TGTGCCAGCAGCACTCGGGACTATCCCTTAGCGCAGTATTTT. Its translation is CASSTRDYPLAQYF.

Notes on this clonotype: This sequence may be a read error, since a much larger clone differs from it by one base. The chain recombines TRBV29-1 with TRBJ2-7, with D perhaps being TRBD1 or TRBD2 (5 bases each). The germline V gene encodes CDR1 SQVTM and CDR2 ANQGSEA. This CDR3 has 12 amino acids. The V gene lost 7 bases and the J gene lost 6 bases, with 16 bases spanning the gap. CDR3 DNA sequence: TGCAGCGCCGGGGCCGGCGCGCGCGAGCAGTACTTC. Protein sequence: CSAGAGAREQYF.

CDR3 amino acids: CASSFGVSNEKLFF. CDR3 DNA: TGTGCCAGCAGTTTTGGGGTTAGTAATGAAAAACTGTTTTTT. This chain links TRBV12-3 or TRBV12-4 with TRBJ1-4; D is ambiguous. V was pared by 3 bases and J by 4 bases, with 9 bases between. This CDR3 has 14 residues.

This clonotype was observed at least ten times. This rearrangement joins TRBV28 to TRBJ2-1, with 11 bases identical to TRBD2. CDR1 and CDR2 from the germline V gene are MDHEN and SYDVKM. This CDR3 contains 15 residues. Trimming removed 4 bases from V and 6 bases from J; junction bases left unmatched: 5. The CDR3: CASSSPGLAVNEQFF. The DNA for the CDR3 is TGTGCCAGCAGTTCCCCGGGACTAGCGGTCAATGAGCAGTTCTTC.

This clonotype was observed a few times. The chain is built from TRBV27 and TRBJ1-6; the D is unclear. V lost 3 bases and J lost 7, with 10 bases in between. This CDR3 spans 14 amino acids. Germline V CDR1 and CDR2: MNHEY, SMNVEV (reference sequence). The chain's CDR3 is CASSLVTMNSPLHF. CDR3 bases: TGTGCCAGCAGTTTGGTGACAATGAATTCACCCCTCCACTTT.

This clonotype was counted many times. This sequence joins TRBV15 and TRBJ1-1; the D is unclear. Per germline, CDR1 LNHNV and CDR2 YYDKDF (reference sequence). CDR3 length: 13 amino acids. V lost 2 bases and J 1 base, leaving 5 bases between the germline ends. The CDR3 bases are TGTGCCACCAGCAGATTTAAGAACACTGAAGCTTTCTTT. Translation gives CATSRFKNTEAFF.

This clonotype was seen many times. The chain uses TRBV18 and TRBJ1-5, with TRBD1 as a possible D gene (5 bases). This CDR3 contains 15 residues. The germline gives CDR1 KGHSH, CDR2 LQKENI. V lost 2 bases and J 1 base, leaving 9 bases between the germline ends. In DNA, the CDR3 is TGTGCCAGCTCACCATCAGGGATCAGCAATCAGCCCCAGCATTTT. Amino acids: CASSPSGISNQPQHF.

This chain uses TRBV20-1 with TRBJ1-5; 7 nucleotides line up with TRBD1. Trimming removed 5 bases from V and 2 bases from J; junction bases left unmatched: 3. This CDR3 region has 13 residues. Germline V lookup: CDR1 DFQATT, CDR2 SNEGSKA (reference sequence). In DNA form, the CDR3 reads TGCAGTGCTTTCGACAGGGGCAATCAGCCCCAGCATTTT. This gives the protein CSAFDRGNQPQHF.

V and J are TRBV19 and TRBJ1-2; D gene uncertain. The V end was cut by 7 bases, the J end by 2 bases, with 8 bases between. Looked up from germline, CDR1 is LNHDA and CDR2 is SQIVND (reference sequence). The CDR3 contains 12 residues. The CDR3 coding sequence is TGTGCCAGTACCGCAGGCAACTATGGCTACACCTTC. Protein: CASTAGNYGYTF.

Many counts were recorded for this clonotype. The V call is TRBV14, the J call TRBJ2-7, with D possibly being TRBD1 (5 bases). Trimming took 2 bases from V and 4 from J, leaving 9 bases between them. Germline CDR1 is SGHDN and CDR2 is FVKESK. The CDR3 sequence is 13 residues long. The CDR3 coding sequence is TGTGCCAGCAGCCAAAAGGGGCTTTACGAGCAGTACTTC. It specifies CASSQKGLYEQYF.

This clonotype was counted at least ten times. This chain joins TRBV6-2 or TRBV6-3 and TRBJ1-2; 11 bases align to TRBD1. This CDR3 is 16 amino acids long. Germline assignment: CDR1 MNHEY and CDR2 SVGEGT. V was clipped by 6 bases and J by 4 bases; unmatched bases: 10. The CDR3 DNA sequence: TGTGCCAGCAGAAAGGACAGGGGGCCCAGGAGCTATGGCTACACCTTC. Translated: CASRKDRGPRSYGYTF.

This clonotype was counted at least ten times. The chain uses TRBV7-3 and TRBJ2-5; TRBD1 might be the D (6 bases). The V and J ends lost 8 bases and 2 bases respectively, with 18 bases between them. The CDR3 loop spans 15 amino acids. Per germline, CDR1 SGHTA and CDR2 FQGTGA. The CDR3 coding sequence is TGTGCCAGCGCGAGACTGGGGGCGCGTCAAGAGACCCAGTACTTC. Protein: CASARLGARQETQYF.

This chain links TRBV5-1 with TRBJ2-7, with a tentative D call TRBD2 (5 bases). Looked up from germline, CDR1 is SGHRS and CDR2 is YFSETQ. The CDR3 totals 13 residues. Trimming pared 2 bases from V and 4 bases from J, leaving 10 bases between. CDR3: CASSLDGDYEQYF. CDR3 nucleotides: TGCGCCAGCAGCTTAGACGGGGATTACGAGCAGTACTTC.

The sample holds many counts of this clonotype. The chain employs TRBV6-2 or TRBV6-3 and TRBJ2-1; 13 positions match TRBD2. The CDR3 has 18 amino acids. Germline CDR1 is MNHEY and CDR2 is SVGEGT. After removal of 2 bases from V and 3 bases from J, the junction contained 7 bases not matched to a gene. CDR3 bases: TGTGCCAGCAGTTACCCGCCGACTAGCGGGGGGATCTACAATGAGCAGTTCTTC. Encoded protein: CASSYPPTSGGIYNEQFF.

This clonotype was picked up many times. The V call is TRBV28, the J call TRBJ2-1; D might be TRBD2 (5 bases). This CDR3 has 14 residues. Per the germline V gene, CDR1 is MDHEN and CDR2 is SYDVKM. V shed 6 bases and J shed 7 bases, with 16 bases lying between them. CDR3 protein: CASRRPQSGNEQFF. The CDR3 DNA sequence: TGTGCCAGCAGGAGGCCCCAAAGCGGAAATGAGCAGTTCTTC.

J is TRBJ2-3 and V is TRBV12-5; D gene ambiguous. Germline V gives CDR1 LGHNT, CDR2 FRNRAP. V shed 5 bases and J shed 8 bases, with 11 bases lying between them. The CDR3 spans 12 residues. The CDR3 reads CASGPTAGTQYF. The CDR3 DNA sequence: TGTGCTAGTGGTCCCACGGCTGGTACGCAGTATTTT.

This clonotype was seen ten or more times. V gene TRBV27 combines with J gene TRBJ1-6, with TRBD1 as a possible D gene (5 bases). This CDR3 is built from 16 residues. Germline CDR1 is MNHEY and CDR2 is SMNVEV (reference sequence). V lost 8 bases and J 10 bases, leaving 24 bases between the germline ends. The CDR3 spells CASSNPSTGTRSPLHF. CDR3 sequence (DNA): TGTGCCAGCTCGAACCCCTCTACAGGCACAAGATCACCCCTCCACTTT.